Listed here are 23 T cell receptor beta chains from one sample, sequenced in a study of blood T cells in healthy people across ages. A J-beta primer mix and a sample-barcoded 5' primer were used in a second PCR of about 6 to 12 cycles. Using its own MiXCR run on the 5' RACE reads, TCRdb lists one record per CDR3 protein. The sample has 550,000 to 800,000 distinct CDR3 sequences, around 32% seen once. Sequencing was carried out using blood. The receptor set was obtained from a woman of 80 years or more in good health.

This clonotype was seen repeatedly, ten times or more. The CDR3 DNA follows: TGTGCCATCAGTGCTAAAGGGGACACACTCTATGGCTACACCTTC. Protein sequence: CAISAKGDTLYGYTF. The V call is TRBV10-3, the J call TRBJ1-2; D possibly corresponds to TRBD1 (6 bases). The V gene's germline CDR1 is ENHRY and CDR2 SYGVKD. The V end lost 4 bases, the J end lost 4 bases, and 16 bases lay between the germline ends. The CDR3 length is 15 residues.

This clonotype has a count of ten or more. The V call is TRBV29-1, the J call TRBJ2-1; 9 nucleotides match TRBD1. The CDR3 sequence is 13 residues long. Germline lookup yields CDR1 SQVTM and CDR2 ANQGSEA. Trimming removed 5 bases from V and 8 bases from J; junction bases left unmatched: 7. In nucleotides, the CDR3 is TGCAGCGTTCGGGGACAGGGTGGGGATGAGCAGTTCTTC. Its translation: CSVRGQGGDEQFF.

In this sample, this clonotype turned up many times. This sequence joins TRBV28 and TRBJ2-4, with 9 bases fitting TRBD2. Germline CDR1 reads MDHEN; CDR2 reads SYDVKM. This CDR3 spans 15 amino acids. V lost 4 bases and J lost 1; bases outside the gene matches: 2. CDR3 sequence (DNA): TGTGCCAGCAGTTCCGGGACTAGCGCCAAAAACATTCAGTACTTC. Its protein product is CASSSGTSAKNIQYF.

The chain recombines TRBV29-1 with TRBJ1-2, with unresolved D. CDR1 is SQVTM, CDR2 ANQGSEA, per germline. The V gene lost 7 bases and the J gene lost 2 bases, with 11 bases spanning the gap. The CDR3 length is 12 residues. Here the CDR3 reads CSGWNTNYGYTF. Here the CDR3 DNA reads TGCAGCGGTTGGAATACCAACTATGGCTACACCTTC.

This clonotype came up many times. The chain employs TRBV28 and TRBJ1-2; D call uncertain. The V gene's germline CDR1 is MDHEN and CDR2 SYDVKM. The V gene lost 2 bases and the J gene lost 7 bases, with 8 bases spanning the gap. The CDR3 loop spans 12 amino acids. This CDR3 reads CASSLTQTGYTF. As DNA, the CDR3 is TGTGCCAGCAGTTTAACCCAGACTGGCTACACCTTC.

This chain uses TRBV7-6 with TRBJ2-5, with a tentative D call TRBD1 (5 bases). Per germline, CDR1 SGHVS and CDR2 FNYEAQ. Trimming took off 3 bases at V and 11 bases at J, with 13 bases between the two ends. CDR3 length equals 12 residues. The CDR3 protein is CASSFDRDEQYF. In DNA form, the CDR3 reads TGTGCCAGCAGCTTCGACAGAGATGAGCAGTACTTC.

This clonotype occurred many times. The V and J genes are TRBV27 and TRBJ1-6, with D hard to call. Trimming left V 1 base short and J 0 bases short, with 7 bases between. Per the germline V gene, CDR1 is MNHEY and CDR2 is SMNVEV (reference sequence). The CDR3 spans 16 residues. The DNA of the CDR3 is TGTGCCAGCAGTTTATTAGAGTCCTCCTATAATTCACCCCTCCACTTT. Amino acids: CASSLLESSYNSPLHF.

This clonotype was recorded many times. The CDR3 sequence: CASSSPRLDGTDTQYF. The CDR3 nucleotides are TGTGCCAGCAGTTCGCCAAGACTAGATGGGACAGATACGCAGTATTTT. The gene calls are TRBV6-2 or TRBV6-3 and TRBJ2-3, with D tentatively TRBD2 (6 bases). Germline V gene data show CDR1 as MNHEY and CDR2 as SVGEGT. Trimming took off 4 bases at V and 3 bases at J, with 17 bases between the two ends. The CDR3 consists of 16 residues.

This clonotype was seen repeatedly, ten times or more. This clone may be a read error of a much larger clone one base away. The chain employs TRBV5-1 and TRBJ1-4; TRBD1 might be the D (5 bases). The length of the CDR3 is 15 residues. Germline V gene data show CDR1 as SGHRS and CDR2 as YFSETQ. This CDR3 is CASSTGGATNEKRFF. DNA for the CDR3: TGCGCCAGCAGCACCGGAGGGGCAACTAATGAAAAACGGTTTTTT.

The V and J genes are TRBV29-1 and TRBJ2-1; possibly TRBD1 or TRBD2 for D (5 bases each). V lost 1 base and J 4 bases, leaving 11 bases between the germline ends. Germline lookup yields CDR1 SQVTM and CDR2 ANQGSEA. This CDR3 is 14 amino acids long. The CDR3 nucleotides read TGCAGCGTTGAAGGTCGGGACCGTTACAATGAGCAGTTCTTC. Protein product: CSVEGRDRYNEQFF.

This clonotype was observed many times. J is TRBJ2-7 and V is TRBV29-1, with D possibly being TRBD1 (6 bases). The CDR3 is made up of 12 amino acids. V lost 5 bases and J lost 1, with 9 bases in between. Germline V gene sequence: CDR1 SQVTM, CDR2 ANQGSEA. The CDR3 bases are TGCAGCGTTTCGACAGGATCCTACGAGCAGTACTTC. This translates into CSVSTGSYEQYF.

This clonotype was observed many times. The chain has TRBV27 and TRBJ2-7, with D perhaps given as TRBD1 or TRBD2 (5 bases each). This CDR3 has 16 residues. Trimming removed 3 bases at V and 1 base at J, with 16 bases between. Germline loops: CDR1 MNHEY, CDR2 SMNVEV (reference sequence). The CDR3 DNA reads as TGTGCCAGCAGTTTCTATTCCGGGGCGAGATCCTACGAGCAGTACTTC. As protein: CASSFYSGARSYEQYF.

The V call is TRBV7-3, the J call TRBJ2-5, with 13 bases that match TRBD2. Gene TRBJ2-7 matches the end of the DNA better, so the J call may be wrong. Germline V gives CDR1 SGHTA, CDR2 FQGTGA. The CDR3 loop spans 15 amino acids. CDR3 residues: CASSPTSGRYHEQYF. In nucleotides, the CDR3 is TGTGCCAGTTCTCCGACTAGCGGGAGGTACCACGAGCAGTACTTC.

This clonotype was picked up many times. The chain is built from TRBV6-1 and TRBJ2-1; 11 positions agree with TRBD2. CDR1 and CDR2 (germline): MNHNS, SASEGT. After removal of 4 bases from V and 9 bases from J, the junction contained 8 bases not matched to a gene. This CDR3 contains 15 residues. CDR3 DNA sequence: TGTGCCAGCAGTGGGACTAGCGGGCCGGGTGGTGAGCAGTTCTTC. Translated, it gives CASSGTSGPGGEQFF.

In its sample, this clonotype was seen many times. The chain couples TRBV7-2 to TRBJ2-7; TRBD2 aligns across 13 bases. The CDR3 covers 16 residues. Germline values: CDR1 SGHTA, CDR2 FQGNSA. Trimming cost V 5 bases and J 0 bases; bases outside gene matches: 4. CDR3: CASSMGLAGSSYEQYF. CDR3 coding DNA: TGTGCCAGCAGCATGGGACTAGCGGGGAGCTCCTACGAGCAGTACTTC.

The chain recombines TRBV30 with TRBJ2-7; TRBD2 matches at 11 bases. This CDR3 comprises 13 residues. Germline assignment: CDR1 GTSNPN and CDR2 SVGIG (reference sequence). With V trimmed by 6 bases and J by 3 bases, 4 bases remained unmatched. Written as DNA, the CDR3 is TGTGCCTGTCTAGCGGGGGGCTTCTACGAGCAGTACTTC. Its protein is CACLAGGFYEQYF.

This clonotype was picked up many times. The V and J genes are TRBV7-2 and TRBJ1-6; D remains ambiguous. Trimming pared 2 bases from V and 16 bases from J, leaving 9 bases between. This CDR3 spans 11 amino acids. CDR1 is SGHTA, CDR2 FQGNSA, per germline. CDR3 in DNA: TGTGCCAGCAGCTTACTTGACGGACTCCACTTT. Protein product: CASSLLDGLHF.

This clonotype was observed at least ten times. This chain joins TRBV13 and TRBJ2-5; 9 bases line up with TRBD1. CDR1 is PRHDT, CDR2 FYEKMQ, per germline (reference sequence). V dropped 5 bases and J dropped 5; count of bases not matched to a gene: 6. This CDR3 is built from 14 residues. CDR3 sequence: CASSVYRGHETQYF. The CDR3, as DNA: TGTGCCAGCAGCGTTTACAGGGGGCACGAGACCCAGTACTTC.

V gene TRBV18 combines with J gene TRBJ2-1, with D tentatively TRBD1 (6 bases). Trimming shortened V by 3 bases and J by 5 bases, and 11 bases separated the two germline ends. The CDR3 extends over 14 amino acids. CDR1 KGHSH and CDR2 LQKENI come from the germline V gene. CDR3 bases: TGTGCCAGCTCACCGACTAACAGGGACAATGAGCAGTTCTTC. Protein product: CASSPTNRDNEQFF.

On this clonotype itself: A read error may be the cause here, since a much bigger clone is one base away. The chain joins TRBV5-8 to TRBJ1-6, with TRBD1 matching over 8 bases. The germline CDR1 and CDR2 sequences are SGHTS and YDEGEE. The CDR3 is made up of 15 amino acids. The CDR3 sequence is CAGSIGQGYRSPLHF. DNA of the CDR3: TGTGCCGGCAGCATTGGACAGGGATATCGTTCACCCCTCCACTTT.

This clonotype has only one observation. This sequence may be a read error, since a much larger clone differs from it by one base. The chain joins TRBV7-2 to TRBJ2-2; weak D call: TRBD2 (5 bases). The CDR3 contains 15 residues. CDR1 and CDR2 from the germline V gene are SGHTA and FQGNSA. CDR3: CASSNRRANTGERFF. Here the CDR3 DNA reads TGTGCCAGCAGCAACCGACGTGCGAACACCGGGGAGCGGTTTTTT. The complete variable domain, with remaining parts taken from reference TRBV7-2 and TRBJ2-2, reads GAGVSQSPSNKVTEKGKDVELRCDPISGHTALYWYRQSLGQGLEFLIYFQGNSAPDKSGLPSDRFSAERTGGSVSTLTIQRTQQEDSAVYLCASSNRRANTGERFFGEGSRLTVL.

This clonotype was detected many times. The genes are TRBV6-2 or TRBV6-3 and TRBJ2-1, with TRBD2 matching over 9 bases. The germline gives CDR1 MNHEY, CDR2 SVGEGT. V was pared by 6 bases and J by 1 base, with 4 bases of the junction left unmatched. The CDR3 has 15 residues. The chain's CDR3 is CASSLAGESYNEQFF. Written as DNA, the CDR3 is TGTGCCAGCAGCTTAGCGGGGGAGTCCTACAATGAGCAGTTCTTC.

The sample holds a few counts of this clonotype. The CDR3: CASSEGEGRREQYF. DNA for the CDR3: TGTGCCAGCAGTGAAGGAGAGGGCCGTAGGGAGCAGTACTTC. The rearrangement uses TRBV6-1 and TRBJ2-5; the D gene is possibly TRBD2 (5 bases). The V end lost 1 base, the J end lost 11 bases, and 17 bases lay between the germline ends. The CDR3 has 14 residues. Germline assignment: CDR1 MNHNS and CDR2 SASEGT.